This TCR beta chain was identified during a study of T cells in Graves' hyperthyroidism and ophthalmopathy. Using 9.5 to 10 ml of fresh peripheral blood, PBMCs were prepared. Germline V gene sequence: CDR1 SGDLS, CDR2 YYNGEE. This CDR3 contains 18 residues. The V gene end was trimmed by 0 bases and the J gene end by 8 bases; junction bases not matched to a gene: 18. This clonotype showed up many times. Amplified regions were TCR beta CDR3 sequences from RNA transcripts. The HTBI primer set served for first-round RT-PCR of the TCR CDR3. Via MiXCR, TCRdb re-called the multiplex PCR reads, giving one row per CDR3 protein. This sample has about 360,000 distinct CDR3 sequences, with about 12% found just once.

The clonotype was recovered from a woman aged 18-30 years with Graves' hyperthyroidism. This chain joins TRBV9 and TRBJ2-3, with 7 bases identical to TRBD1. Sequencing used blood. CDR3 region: CASSVGVTGKFTPGTQYF. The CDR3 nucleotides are TGTGCCAGCAGCGTAGGGGTGACAGGGAAGTTCACCCCAGGTACGCAGTATTTT.